These 32 T cell receptor beta chains were all obtained from the same sample, sequenced in a study of blood T cell repertoires in COVID-19. TCRdb's table, derived via immunoSEQ multiplex PCR, lists solely in-frame clones and lacks some. Found here are around 250,000 clones, approximately 82% of them singletons; the top ten hold roughly 5.8%. The sequenced sample was peripheral blood. These receptors were obtained from a man older than 75 with acute or convalescent COVID-19.

The chain uses TRBV7-3 and TRBJ2-6; 10 bases fit TRBD2. This CDR3 is built from 17 residues. Germline V gives CDR1 SGHTA, CDR2 FQGTGA. V shed 5 bases and J 0 bases; nucleotides not matched to a gene: 4. The chain's CDR3 is CASSVTSGASGANVLTF. The CDR3 DNA is TGTGCCAGCAGCGTTACTAGCGGGGCCTCTGGGGCCAACGTCCTGACTTTC.

This clone came up once. The rearrangement links TRBV18 to TRBJ1-5; possibly TRBD1 for D (5 bases). Germline CDR1 is KGHSH and CDR2 is LQKENI. CDR3 size: 15 residues. V lost 6 bases, J lost 6 bases, and 18 bases lay in between. The CDR3 nucleotides are TGTGCCAGCTCCCCTGGGCAGGGTTCAGGTCAGCCCCAGCATTTT. Its translation is CASSPGQGSGQPQHF.

V gene TRBV4-1 combines with J gene TRBJ1-5; D is uncertain. Looked up from germline, CDR1 is MGHRA and CDR2 is YSYEKL. CDR3 length: 15 amino acids. V lost 0 bases and J 3 bases, leaving 9 bases between the germline ends. The CDR3 nucleotides read TGCGCCAGCAGCCAAGATAACAGATACAATCAGCCCCAGCATTTT. Amino acid sequence: CASSQDNRYNQPQHF.

CDR3 nucleotide sequence: TGTGCCAGCAGTTCTCCGGCGGGGGGGCACGAGACCCAGTACTTC. Its translation: CASSSPAGGHETQYF. The rearrangement links TRBV28 to TRBJ2-5, with 9 bases fitting TRBD2. Germline trimming cut 4 bases from V and 5 bases from J; bases unmatched to any gene: 8. The CDR3 consists of 15 residues. The germline gives CDR1 MDHEN, CDR2 SYDVKM. Filled out from reference TRBV28 and TRBJ2-5, the complete variable domain reads DVKVTQSSRYLVKRTGEKVFLECVQDMDHENMFWYRQDPGLGLRLIYFSYDVKMKEKGDIPEGYSVSREKKERFSLILESASTNQTSMYLCASSSPAGGHETQYFGPGTRLLVL.

The V call is TRBV5-1, the J call TRBJ1-1, with 7 bases matching TRBD1. The CDR3 length is 12 residues. The germline gives CDR1 SGHRS, CDR2 YFSETQ. V gave up 4 bases and J gave up 8 bases; unmatched junction bases: 5. The CDR3 DNA is TGCGCCAGCAGCACGGACAGGACAGAAGCTTTCTTT. Amino acids: CASSTDRTEAFF.

The rearrangement joins TRBV19 to TRBJ2-7, with 7 nucleotides matching TRBD1. Germline trimming cut 5 bases from V and 5 bases from J; bases unmatched to any gene: 15. CDR1 LNHDA and CDR2 SQIVND come from the germline V gene (reference sequence). The CDR3 spans 16 residues. The CDR3 sequence: CASSPDGATGLNEQYF. The CDR3 nucleotides are TGTGCCAGTAGTCCAGATGGGGCGACAGGGTTAAACGAGCAGTACTTC.

This chain connects TRBV4-1 to TRBJ2-7; the D gene is possibly TRBD2 (6 bases). There are 13 residues in the CDR3. The germline CDR1 and CDR2 sequences are MGHRA and YSYEKL. Between the trimmed V and J ends, which lost 3 bases and 4 bases, there was a span of 10 bases. This chain's CDR3 is CASSQGGGYEQYF. Here the CDR3 DNA reads TGCGCCAGCAGCCAGGGAGGAGGGTACGAGCAGTACTTC.

The chain uses TRBV5-1 and TRBJ2-1, with 9 bases matching TRBD2. This CDR3 is built from 15 residues. Trimming took 2 bases from V and 6 from J; bases not matched to a gene: 6. The germline V gene has CDR1 SGHRS and CDR2 YFSETQ. This CDR3 is CASSFSGGRANEQFF. CDR3 in DNA: TGCGCCAGCAGCTTTTCGGGCGGGAGGGCCAATGAGCAGTTCTTC.

On this clone: Other nucleotide sequences in the sample specify the same CDR3. The chain employs TRBV6-1 and TRBJ1-5; a possible D gene is TRBD1 (5 bases). CDR1 is MNHNS and CDR2 is SASEGT in the germline V gene. The CDR3 is 14 amino acids. V was shortened by 1 base and J by 4 bases, with 8 bases between the two germline ends. In DNA form, the CDR3 reads TGTGCCAGCAGTGAAGGGACACGGAATCAGCCCCAGCATTTT. This sequence encodes CASSEGTRNQPQHF.

J is TRBJ2-1 and V is TRBV24-1, with unresolved D. This CDR3 contains 13 residues. V lost 3 bases, J lost 12 bases, and 14 bases lay in between. The germline CDR1 and CDR2 sequences are KGHDR and SFDVKD. Here the CDR3 DNA reads TGTGCCACCAGTGATGCAGACTCTTCGGGGCAGTTCTTC. Protein sequence: CATSDADSSGQFF.

The chain joins TRBV5-6 to TRBJ1-5, with a possible D match to TRBD1 (5 bases). Trimming pared 3 bases from V and 6 bases from J, leaving 10 bases between. Germline V gives CDR1 SGHDT, CDR2 YYEEEE. The CDR3 extends over 13 amino acids. CDR3 residues: CASSYEQAQPQHF. In DNA, the CDR3 is TGTGCCAGCAGCTACGAACAGGCTCAGCCCCAGCATTTT.

The genes are TRBV19 and TRBJ2-1; D is possibly TRBD1 (6 bases). The germline V and J ends were trimmed by 8 bases and 6 bases, with 11 bases remaining between them. The germline V gene has CDR1 LNHDA and CDR2 SQIVND (reference sequence). The CDR3 is 12 amino acids. The CDR3 nucleotides are TGTGCCAGTTCCGACAGGATCAATGAGCAGTTCTTC. Translation gives CASSDRINEQFF.

This chain joins TRBV11-2 and TRBJ2-1; TRBD2 matches at 10 bases. From germline, CDR1 is SGHAT and CDR2 FQNNGV. V lost 4 bases to trimming and J lost 9 bases; unmatched junction nucleotides: 12. This CDR3 has 16 amino acids. The CDR3: CASSSTQSSGSPEQFF. The CDR3 region has the DNA TGTGCCAGCAGCTCCACTCAGTCTAGCGGGAGTCCTGAGCAGTTCTTC.

The chain couples TRBV3-1 (or the pseudogene TRBV3-2) to TRBJ2-5; perhaps TRBD1 as D (6 bases). Germline V gene sequence: CDR1 LGHDT, CDR2 YNNKEL (reference sequence). CDR3 length: 12 residues. V was pared by 2 bases and J by 9 bases, with 10 bases between. As DNA, the CDR3 is TGTGCCAGCAGCCAAACAGGGAGTTCCCAGTACTTC. It yields the protein CASSQTGSSQYF.

The CDR3 spells CASSSRDRGNEQFF. DNA of the CDR3: TGTGCCAGCAGCTCCCGGGACAGGGGCAATGAGCAGTTCTTC. The chain employs TRBV3-1 (or the pseudogene TRBV3-2) and TRBJ2-1; 10 nucleotides match TRBD1. Losses at the gene ends were 5 bases for V and 6 bases for J; bases not matched to a gene: 4. This CDR3 is built from 14 residues. The germline V gene encodes CDR1 LGHDT and CDR2 YNNKEL (reference sequence).

This chain links TRBV25-1 with TRBJ2-5; 9 bases match TRBD2. There are 13 residues in the CDR3. V shed 6 bases, J shed 1 base, and the junction held 0 bases outside the gene matches. Germline CDR1 MGHDK, CDR2 SYGVNS. The CDR3 region has the DNA TGTGCCAGCAGGACTAGCGGCCAAGAGACCCAGTACTTC. Protein: CASRTSGQETQYF.

The V and J genes are TRBV7-9 and TRBJ2-7; 7 bases are a match to TRBD2. CDR3 length equals 15 residues. In germline, CDR1 is SEHNR, CDR2 FQNEAQ (reference sequence). V dropped 4 bases and J dropped 3; count of bases not matched to a gene: 9. Here the CDR3 reads CASSSTPTSRYEQYF. In nucleotides, the CDR3 is TGTGCCAGCAGCTCGACTCCGACTAGCCGCTACGAGCAGTACTTC. Together with reference TRBV7-9 and TRBJ2-7, the CDR3 gives the full variable domain: DTGVSQNPRHKITKRGQNVTFRCDPISEHNRLYWYRQTLGQGPEFLTYFQNEAQLEKSRLLSDRFSAERPKGSFSTLEIQRTEQGDSAMYLCASSSTPTSRYEQYFGPGTRLTVT.

The chain uses TRBV10-3 and TRBJ2-5; 11 bases map to TRBD1. CDR1 and CDR2 from the germline V gene are ENHRY and SYGVKD. Germline trimming cut 3 bases from V and 5 bases from J; bases unmatched to any gene: 5. This CDR3 has 15 amino acids. The CDR3 is CAISDMGQGVETQYF. DNA for the CDR3: TGTGCCATCAGTGATATGGGACAGGGGGTGGAGACCCAGTACTTC.

The V gene is TRBV6-5, the J gene TRBJ2-1, with TRBD2 matching 8 bases. Germline trimming cut 5 bases from V and 7 bases from J; bases unmatched to any gene: 4. The V gene's germline CDR1 is MNHEY and CDR2 SVGAGI. This CDR3 has 13 amino acids. CDR3 nucleotide sequence: TGTGCCAGCAGTAGCGGGAGCGTGAATGAGCAGTTCTTC. Its protein is CASSSGSVNEQFF.

The genes are TRBV6-2 or TRBV6-3 and TRBJ2-5, with 9 bases that match TRBD1. V gave up 4 bases and J gave up 4 bases; unmatched junction bases: 4. CDR1 is MNHEY and CDR2 is SVGEGT in the germline V gene. CDR3 length: 14 amino acids. The CDR3 loop reads CASSSTQGAETQYF. The DNA of the CDR3 is TGTGCCAGCAGTTCCACACAGGGGGCAGAGACCCAGTACTTC.

The chain couples TRBV6-1 to TRBJ2-7, with TRBD1 as a possible D gene (6 bases). The V gene's germline CDR1 is MNHNS and CDR2 SASEGT. V was shortened by 1 base and J by 4 bases, with 8 bases between the two germline ends. The CDR3 sequence is 13 residues long. CDR3 sequence reads: CASSEGGQYEQYF. The CDR3 DNA sequence: TGTGCCAGCAGTGAAGGAGGACAGTACGAGCAGTACTTC.

The chain is built from TRBV7-8 and TRBJ2-1; 11 bases map to TRBD1. CDR1 is SGHVS and CDR2 is FQNEAQ in the germline V gene. V lost 0 bases to trimming and J lost 9 bases; unmatched junction nucleotides: 4. The CDR3 covers 15 residues. This CDR3 is CASSLAGTGGGEQFF. In nucleotides, the CDR3 is TGTGCCAGCAGCTTAGCCGGGACAGGGGGAGGTGAGCAGTTCTTC.

Notes on this clone: Other nucleotide sequences from this sample produce the same CDR3. The V call is TRBV6-2 or TRBV6-3, the J call TRBJ1-2; 7 bases are shared with TRBD1. The germline V gene has CDR1 MNHEY and CDR2 SVGEGT. The CDR3 is 15 residues long. The V segment lost 0 bases and the J segment 4 bases; nucleotides outside the gene matches: 5. The CDR3 DNA reads as TGTGCCAGCAGTTACTCCAGGACAGGATCCTATGGCTACACCTTC. This gives the protein CASSYSRTGSYGYTF.

The sample holds one count of this clone. The chain is built from TRBV5-1 and TRBJ1-3; a possible D gene is TRBD1 (6 bases). V was cut by 4 bases and J by 4 bases, with 12 bases left in between. This CDR3 region has 14 residues. Germline values: CDR1 SGHRS, CDR2 YFSETQ. The CDR3 DNA follows: TGCGCCAGCAGCCCCTATGGACAGGGAAACACCATATATTTT. Its protein is CASSPYGQGNTIYF.

The chain has TRBV3-1 (or the pseudogene TRBV3-2) and TRBJ1-3, with TRBD1 as a possible D gene (6 bases). V was clipped by 4 bases and J by 1 base, with 11 bases between them. This CDR3 is 15 amino acids long. Germline CDR1 and CDR2: LGHDT and YNNKEL (reference sequence). For the CDR3, the DNA is TGTGCCAGCAGCCCTGCGAGGGGGTCTGGAAACACCATATATTTT. Amino acids: CASSPARGSGNTIYF.

This chain connects TRBV6-5 to TRBJ1-2; D perhaps matches TRBD1 (5 bases). The CDR3 covers 14 residues. Germline assignment: CDR1 MNHEY and CDR2 SVGAGI. V lost 2 bases, J lost 7 bases, and 14 bases lay in between. CDR3 nucleotide sequence: TGTGCCAGCAGTTACACGGGCGGAGGGGCTGGCTACACCTTC. It codes for CASSYTGGGAGYTF.

The chain is built from TRBV27 and TRBJ1-1, with D tentatively TRBD1 (6 bases). Trimming left V 8 bases short and J 4 bases short, with 20 bases between. The CDR3 sequence is 15 residues long. The germline CDR1 and CDR2 sequences are MNHEY and SMNVEV (reference sequence). The CDR3 spells CASLPRARGRTEAFF. CDR3 DNA: TGTGCCAGCCTTCCACGGGCCAGGGGACGCACTGAAGCTTTCTTT.

V gene TRBV7-9 combines with J gene TRBJ1-2, with D possibly matching TRBD1 (6 bases). CDR3 length: 14 residues. V was trimmed by 5 bases and J by 4 bases, leaving 14 bases between them. The germline V gene has CDR1 SEHNR and CDR2 FQNEAQ (reference sequence). In nucleotides, the CDR3 is TGTGCCAGCAGCACAATTGGACAGCCCTATGGCTACACCTTC. It is translated as CASSTIGQPYGYTF.

This sequence joins TRBV6-6 and TRBJ2-1; TRBD2 matches 7 bases. With V trimmed by 7 bases and J by 4 bases, 4 bases remained unmatched. This CDR3 is built from 13 residues. Germline CDR1 is MNHNY and CDR2 is SVGAGI (reference sequence). The CDR3 region has the DNA TGTGCCAGCACTCTAGCGGAGTACAATGAGCAGTTCTTC. Its translation: CASTLAEYNEQFF.

The chain joins TRBV5-1 to TRBJ2-1, with 10 positions matching TRBD2. CDR1 SGHRS and CDR2 YFSETQ come from the germline V gene. This CDR3 is 16 amino acids long. V was clipped by 4 bases and J by 4 bases; unmatched bases: 8. The CDR3 sequence: CASSKEGLAEYNEQFF. Written as DNA, the CDR3 is TGCGCCAGCAGCAAGGAAGGACTAGCGGAGTACAATGAGCAGTTCTTC.

This chain joins TRBV6-5 and TRBJ1-6; 10 bases fit TRBD1. The CDR3 is 15 amino acids. V lost 4 bases and J lost 8; bases outside the gene matches: 5. CDR1 is MNHEY and CDR2 is SVGAGI in the germline V gene. The CDR3 coding sequence is TGTGCCAGCAGTTCCCGGGGACAGGGGTATTCACCCCTCCACTTT. Its protein is CASSSRGQGYSPLHF.

The chain carries TRBV10-2 and TRBJ2-7; 14 bases align to TRBD2. The ends lost 3 bases at V and 1 base at J; junction bases unmatched: 2. The germline V gene encodes CDR1 WSHSY and CDR2 SAAADI. The CDR3 loop spans 16 amino acids. CDR3 sequence reads: CASSERLAGGSYEQYF. CDR3 DNA: TGCGCCAGCAGTGAAAGACTAGCGGGAGGGTCCTACGAGCAGTACTTC.